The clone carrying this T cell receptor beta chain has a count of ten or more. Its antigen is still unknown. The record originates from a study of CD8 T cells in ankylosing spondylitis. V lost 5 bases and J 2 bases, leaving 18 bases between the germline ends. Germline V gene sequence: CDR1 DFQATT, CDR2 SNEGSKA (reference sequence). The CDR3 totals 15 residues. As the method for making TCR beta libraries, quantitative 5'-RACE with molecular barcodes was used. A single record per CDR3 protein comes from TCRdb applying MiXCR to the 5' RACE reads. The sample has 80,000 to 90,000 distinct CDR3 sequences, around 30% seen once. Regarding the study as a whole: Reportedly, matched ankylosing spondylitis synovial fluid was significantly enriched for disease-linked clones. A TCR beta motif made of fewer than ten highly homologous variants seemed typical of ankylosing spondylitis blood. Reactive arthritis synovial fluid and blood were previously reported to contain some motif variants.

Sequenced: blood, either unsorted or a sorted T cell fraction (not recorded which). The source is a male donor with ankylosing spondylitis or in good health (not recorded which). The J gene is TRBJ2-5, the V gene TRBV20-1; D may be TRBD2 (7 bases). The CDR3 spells CSAYPGGGQQETQYF. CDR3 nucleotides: TGCAGTGCTTACCCGGGCGGGGGCCAACAAGAGACCCAGTACTTC.